This T cell receptor beta chain was obtained from a study of T-cell memory formation after mild COVID-19. This clonotype was seen only a few times. TCRdb analysed the 5' RACE reads with MiXCR anew, one entry per CDR3 protein. Among about 400,000 distinct CDR3 sequences listed, over 15% were seen once. This CDR3 comprises 12 residues. V lost 6 bases, J lost 5 bases, and 9 bases lay in between. The chain carries TRBV12-3 or TRBV12-4 and TRBJ2-3; D unresolved. Sequenced: PBMCs or a T cell subset sorted from them (not recorded which). This receptor was identified in a man between 18 and 35 years old who had mild COVID-19 (a few samples of this study predate the infection). Cell type and time point are not known. The CDR3 here is CASSPGIDTQYF. CDR3 DNA sequence: TGTGCCAGCAGCCCCGGAATAGATACGCAGTATTTT.